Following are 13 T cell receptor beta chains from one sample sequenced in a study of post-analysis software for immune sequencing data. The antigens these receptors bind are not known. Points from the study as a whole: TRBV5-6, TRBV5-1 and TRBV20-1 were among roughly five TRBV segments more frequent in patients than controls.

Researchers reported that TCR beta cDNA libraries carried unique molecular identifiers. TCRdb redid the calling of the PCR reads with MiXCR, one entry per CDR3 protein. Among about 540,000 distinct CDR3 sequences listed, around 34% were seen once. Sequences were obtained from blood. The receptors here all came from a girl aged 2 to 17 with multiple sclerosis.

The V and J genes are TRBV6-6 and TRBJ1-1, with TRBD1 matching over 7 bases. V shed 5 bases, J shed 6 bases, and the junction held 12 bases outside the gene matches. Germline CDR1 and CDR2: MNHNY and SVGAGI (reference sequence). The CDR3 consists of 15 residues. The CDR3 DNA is TGTGCCAGCAGTCTTCTCAACAGGGGAGGCTCTGAAGCTTTCTTT. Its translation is CASSLLNRGGSEAFF.

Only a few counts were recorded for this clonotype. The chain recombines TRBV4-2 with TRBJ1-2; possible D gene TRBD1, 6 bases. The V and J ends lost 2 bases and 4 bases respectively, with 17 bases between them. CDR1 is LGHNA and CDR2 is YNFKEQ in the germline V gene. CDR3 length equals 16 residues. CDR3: CASSQKIGGRLYGYTF. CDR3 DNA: TGTGCCAGCAGCCAAAAGATTGGGGGGCGGCTCTATGGCTACACCTTC.

Here the CDR3 DNA reads TGTGCCAGCAGCTGGGGGCCTAGCGGGGGGGCCTACGAGCAGTACTTC. It is translated as CASSWGPSGGAYEQYF. The chain links TRBV5-6 to TRBJ2-7; 12 bases fit TRBD2. Germline CDR1 is SGHDT and CDR2 is YYEEEE. The CDR3 has 16 amino acids. The ends lost 3 bases at V and 2 bases at J; junction bases unmatched: 6.

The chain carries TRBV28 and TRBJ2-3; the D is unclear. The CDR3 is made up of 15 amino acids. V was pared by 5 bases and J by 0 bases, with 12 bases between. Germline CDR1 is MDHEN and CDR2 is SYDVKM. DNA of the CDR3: TGTGCCAGCAGTGAAAGGACGGTTAGCACAGATACGCAGTATTTT. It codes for CASSERTVSTDTQYF. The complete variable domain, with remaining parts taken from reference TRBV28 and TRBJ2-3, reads DVKVTQSSRYLVKRTGEKVFLECVQDMDHENMFWYRQDPGLGLRLIYFSYDVKMKEKGDIPEGYSVSREKKERFSLILESASTNQTSMYLCASSERTVSTDTQYFGPGTRLTVL.

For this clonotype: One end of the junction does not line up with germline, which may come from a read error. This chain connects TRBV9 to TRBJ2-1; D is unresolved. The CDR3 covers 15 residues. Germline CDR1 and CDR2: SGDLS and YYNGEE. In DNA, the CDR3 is TGTACCAGCACAGACCCGATCGACTCCTACAATGAGCAGTTCTTC. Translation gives CTSTDPIDSYNEQFF.

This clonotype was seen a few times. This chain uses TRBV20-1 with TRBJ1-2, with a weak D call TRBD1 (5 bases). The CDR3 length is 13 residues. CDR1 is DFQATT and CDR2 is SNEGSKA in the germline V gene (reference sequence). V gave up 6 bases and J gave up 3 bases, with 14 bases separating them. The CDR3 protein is CSATLGQYYGYTF. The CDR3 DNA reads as TGCAGTGCCACCCTGGGGCAGTACTATGGCTACACCTTC.

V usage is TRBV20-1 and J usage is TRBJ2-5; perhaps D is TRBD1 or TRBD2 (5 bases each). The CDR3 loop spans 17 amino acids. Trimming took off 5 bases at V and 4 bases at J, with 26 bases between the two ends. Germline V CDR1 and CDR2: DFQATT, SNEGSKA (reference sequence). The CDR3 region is CSAGTSSVLGDAETQYF. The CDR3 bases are TGCAGTGCTGGGACCTCCAGTGTGCTGGGGGACGCAGAGACCCAGTACTTC.

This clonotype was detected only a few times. CDR3 in amino acids: CASTRDSTTYGYTF. DNA for the CDR3: TGCGCCAGCACCCGGGACAGTACGACCTATGGCTACACCTTC. This chain links TRBV5-1 with TRBJ1-2; 7 bases agree with TRBD1. J lost 4 bases, V lost 6 bases, and 9 bases had no gene match. The length of the CDR3 is 14 residues. The V gene's germline CDR1 is SGHRS and CDR2 YFSETQ.

CDR3 amino acids: CASSTSGGRDTQYF. The CDR3 coding sequence is TGTGCCAGCAGTACCTCGGGGGGGCGGGATACGCAGTATTTT. The chain recombines TRBV28 with TRBJ2-3; 8 bases align to TRBD2. V shed 5 bases and J 6 bases; nucleotides not matched to a gene: 7. This CDR3 has 14 residues. Per the germline V gene, CDR1 is MDHEN and CDR2 is SYDVKM.

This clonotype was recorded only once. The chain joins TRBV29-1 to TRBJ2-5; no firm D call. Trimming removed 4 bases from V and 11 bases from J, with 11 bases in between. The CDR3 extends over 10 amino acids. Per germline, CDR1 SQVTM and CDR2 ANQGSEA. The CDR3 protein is CSVVFNEQYF. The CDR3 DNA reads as TGCAGCGTTGTTTTTAATGAGCAGTACTTC.

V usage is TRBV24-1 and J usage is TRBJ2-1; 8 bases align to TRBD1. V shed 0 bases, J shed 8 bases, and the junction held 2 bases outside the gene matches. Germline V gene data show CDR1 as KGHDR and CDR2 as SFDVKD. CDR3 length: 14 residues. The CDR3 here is CATSDLQGADEQFF. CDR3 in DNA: TGTGCCACCAGTGATTTGCAGGGGGCAGATGAGCAGTTCTTC.

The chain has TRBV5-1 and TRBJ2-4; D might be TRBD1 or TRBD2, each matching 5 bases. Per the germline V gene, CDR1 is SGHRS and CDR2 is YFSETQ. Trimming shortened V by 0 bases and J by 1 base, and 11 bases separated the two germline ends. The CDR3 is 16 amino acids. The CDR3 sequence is CASSLAPEGAKNIQYF. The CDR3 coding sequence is TGCGCCAGCAGCTTGGCCCCAGAGGGGGCCAAAAACATTCAGTACTTC. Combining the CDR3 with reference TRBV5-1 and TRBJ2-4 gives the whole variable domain KAGVTQTPRYLIKTRGQQVTLSCSPISGHRSVSWYQQTPGQGLQFLFEYFSETQRNKGNFPGRFSGRQFSNSRSEMNVSTLELGDSALYLCASSLAPEGAKNIQYFGAGTRLSVL.

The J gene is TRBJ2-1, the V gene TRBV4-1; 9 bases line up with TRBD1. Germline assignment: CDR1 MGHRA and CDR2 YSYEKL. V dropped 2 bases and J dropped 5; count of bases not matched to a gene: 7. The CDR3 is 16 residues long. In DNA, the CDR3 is TGCGCCAGCAGCCAACGGGTGTGGACAGGGGACAATGAGCAGTTCTTC. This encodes CASSQRVWTGDNEQFF.